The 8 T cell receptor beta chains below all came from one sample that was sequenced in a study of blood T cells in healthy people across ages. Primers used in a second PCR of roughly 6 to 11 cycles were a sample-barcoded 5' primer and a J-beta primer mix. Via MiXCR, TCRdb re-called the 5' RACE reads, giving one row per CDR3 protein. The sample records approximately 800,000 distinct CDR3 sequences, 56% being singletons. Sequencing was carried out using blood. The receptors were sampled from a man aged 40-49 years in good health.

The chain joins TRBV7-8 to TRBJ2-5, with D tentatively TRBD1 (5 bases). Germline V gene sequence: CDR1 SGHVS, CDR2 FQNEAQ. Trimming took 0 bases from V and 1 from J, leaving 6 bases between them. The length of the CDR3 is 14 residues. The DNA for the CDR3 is TGTGCCAGCAGCTTAGCGACAGCCCAAGAGACCCAGTACTTC. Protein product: CASSLATAQETQYF.

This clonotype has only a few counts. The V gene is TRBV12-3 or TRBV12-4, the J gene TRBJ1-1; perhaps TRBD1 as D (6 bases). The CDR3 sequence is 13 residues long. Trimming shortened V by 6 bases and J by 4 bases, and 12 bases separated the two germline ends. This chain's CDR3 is CASRSYRATEAFF. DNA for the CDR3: TGTGCCAGCAGGAGTTACAGGGCCACTGAAGCTTTCTTT.

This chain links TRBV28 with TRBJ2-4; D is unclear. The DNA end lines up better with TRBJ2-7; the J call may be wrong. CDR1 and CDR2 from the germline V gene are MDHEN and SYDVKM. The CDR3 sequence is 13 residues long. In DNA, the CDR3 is TGTGCCAGCAGCCGTGGACCGAACTACGAGCAGTACTTC. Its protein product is CASSRGPNYEQYF.

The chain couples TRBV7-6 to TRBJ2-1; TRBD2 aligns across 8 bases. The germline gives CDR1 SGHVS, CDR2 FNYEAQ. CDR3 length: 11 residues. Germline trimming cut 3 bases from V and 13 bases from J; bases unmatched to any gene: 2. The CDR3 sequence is CASSLTSEQFF. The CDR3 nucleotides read TGTGCCAGCAGCTTGACTAGCGAACAGTTCTTC.

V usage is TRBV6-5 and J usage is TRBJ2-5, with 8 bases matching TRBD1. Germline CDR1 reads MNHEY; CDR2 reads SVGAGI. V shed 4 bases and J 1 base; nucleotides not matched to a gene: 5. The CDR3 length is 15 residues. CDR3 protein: CASSFHTGGQETQYF. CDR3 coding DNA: TGTGCCAGCAGTTTCCATACAGGGGGCCAAGAGACCCAGTACTTC.

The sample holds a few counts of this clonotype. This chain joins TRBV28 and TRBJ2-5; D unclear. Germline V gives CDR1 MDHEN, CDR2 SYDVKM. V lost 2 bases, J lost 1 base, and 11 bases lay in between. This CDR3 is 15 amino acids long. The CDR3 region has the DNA TGTGCCAGCAGTTTAAGTTCGGCTCTCCAAGAGACCCAGTACTTC. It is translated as CASSLSSALQETQYF.

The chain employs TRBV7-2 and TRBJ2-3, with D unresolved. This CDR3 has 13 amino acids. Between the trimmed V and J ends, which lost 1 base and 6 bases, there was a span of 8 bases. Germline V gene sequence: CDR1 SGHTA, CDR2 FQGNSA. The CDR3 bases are TGTGCCAGCAGCTTAGTGTTTGAGGATACGCAGTATTTT. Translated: CASSLVFEDTQYF.

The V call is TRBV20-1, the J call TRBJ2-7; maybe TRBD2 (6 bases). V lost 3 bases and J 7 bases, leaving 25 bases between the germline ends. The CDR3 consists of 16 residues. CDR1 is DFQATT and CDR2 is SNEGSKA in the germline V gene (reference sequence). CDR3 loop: CSASTTRDSGTREQYF. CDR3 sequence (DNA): TGCAGTGCTAGTACAACTCGGGACTCCGGGACTCGGGAGCAGTACTTC.